Listed below are T cell receptor beta chains from one sample, sequenced in a study of CD8+CD57+ T cells in acquired aplastic anemia. From the reads, TCRdb called clonotypes with MiXCR, one entry per CDR3 protein. Among 200,000 to 250,000 distinct CDR3 sequences listed, 65% were seen once. The source material was sorted CD4+, CD8+, or CD8+CD57+ T cells (not recorded which) from PBMCs. The receptors here all came from a human donor with aplastic anemia. CDR3s include the opening cysteine and the closing phenylalanine or tryptophan.

>11|TRBV29-1|TRBJ1-1
CSVQVRTEAFF
>15|TRBV7-9|TRBJ2-5
CARSLLGGGQETQYF
>13|TRBV29-1|TRBJ2-3
CSVHSPSTDTQYF
>14|TRBV20-1|TRBJ2-1
CSARYRLADNEQFF
>15|TRBV5-1|TRBJ1-5
CASSLTGTSNMPQHF
>14|TRBV10-3|TRBJ2-7
CAISGGFPPYEQYF
>16|TRBV11-2|TRBJ2-5
CASSLVFLVNQETQYF
>14|TRBV6-1|TRBJ2-1
CASSEPVEYNEQFF
>16|TRBV7-3|TRBJ2-1
CASSLVTGIRDNEQFF
>13|TRBV15|TRBJ2-7
CATRKGVGYEQYF
>12|TRBV6-1|TRBJ1-1
CASSVGKTEAFF
>17|TRBV15|TRBJ1-5
CATSREGGGPFNQPQHF
>16|TRBV10-3|TRBJ1-5
CAISDREHLSNQPQHF
>13|TRBV7-9|TRBJ1-1
CASSSEGGAEAFF
>15|TRBV7-9|TRBJ1-1
CAGDSAIFLNTEAFF
>14|TRBV24-1|TRBJ2-5
CATSDSGPSETQYF
>13|TRBV4-3|TRBJ2-1
CASSQGARTLQFF
>17|TRBV7-9|TRBJ1-5
CASSLGSGADSNQPQHF
>15|TRBV7-3|TRBJ2-2
CASTLRGDRAGELFF
>15|TRBV29-1|TRBJ2-7
CSVDIGTGGLYEQYF
>13|TRBV20-1|TRBJ2-3
CSAETGLEDTQYF
>16|TRBV9|TRBJ1-2
CASSSHASPVGYGYTF
>20|TRBV19|TRBJ1-3
CASQDLERFTLKSSGNTIYF
>13|TRBV7-9|TRBJ2-7
CASTLGAFNEQYF
>12|TRBV2|TRBJ2-3
CASISSPDTQYF
>14|TRBV5-4|TRBJ2-5
CASRGGSYQETQYF
>13|TRBV7-9|TRBJ1-6
CASSLMTGAPLHF
>13|TRBV2|TRBJ1-1
CASSAVIGTEAFF
>15|TRBV11-3|TRBJ2-3
CASSLEGNPTDTQYF
>14|TRBV2|TRBJ1-2
CASSDQGTLRGYTF
>15|TRBV5-1|TRBJ2-1
CASSYHRGYPEEQFF
>15|TRBV12-5|TRBJ2-2
CASGLVIGGAGELFF
>15|TRBV2|NA
CASSASSGSYNEQFF
>12|TRBV7-9|TRBJ2-2
CASSLSTGELFF
>16|TRBV4-2|TRBJ2-1
CASSYFAGFSYNEQFF
>16|TRBV5-1|TRBJ2-6
CASSEGLSSGANVLTF
>14|TRBV7-6|TRBJ1-2
CASSLAVGALGYTF
>15|TRBV25-1|TRBJ2-7
CASSGSGSTSYEQYF
>16|TRBV24-1|TRBJ1-2
CATSDLRGTDSHGYTF
>16|TRBV5-1|TRBJ2-5
CASSFRGTGTGEAQYF
>14|TRBV19|TRBJ2-2
CASSIRGGTGELFF
>12|TRBV29-1|TRBJ2-1
CSVDDRGDEQLF
>17|TRBV24-1|TRBJ2-3
CATSDSSRGIATDTQYF
>13|TRBV10-2|TRBJ1-2
CATLRGNGYGYTF
>15|TRBV20-1|TRBJ1-2
CSANTLGQGTGGYTF
>14|TRBV15|TRBJ2-5
CATSRDSGVETQYF
>14|TRBV19|TRBJ2-2
CASSMVWEAGELFF
>13|TRBV5-4|TRBJ1-2
CASSPGQDVGYTF
>15|TRBV29-1|TRBJ2-7
CSVETEGGSSYEQYF
>12|TRBV24-1|TRBJ2-7
CATSHTGREQYF